The present T cell receptor beta chain was sequenced within a study of glioma-infiltrating T cells. The iRepertoire nested amplicon-rescue multiplex PCR amplified TCR alpha and beta CDR3s from RNA. Tissue mRNA or PBMC total RNA, 100-400 ng, went into one-step reverse transcription and amplification. TCRdb used MiXCR to reprocess the multiplex PCR reads, holding one entry per CDR3 protein. Of more than 300,000 distinct CDR3 sequences listed, roughly two fifths are singletons. As for this clonotype: Its antigen is as yet unknown. A read error may explain this, as a much larger clone is one base away.

The study, taken as a whole, reports: A blood CDR3 motif signature was depleted in highly divergent patients. Tissue and blood shared very few CDR3 sequences. Non-neoplastic patients had below-expected tissue-blood divergence, while all gliomas exceeded expectation.

The sample consisted of glioma tissue, nonneoplastic brain tissue, or PBMCs (not recorded which). The sequence was obtained from a human donor with low-grade glioma or glioblastoma, undergoing nonglioma brain surgery, or in good health (not recorded which).

As DNA, the CDR3 is TGCGCCAGCACCCCAGACCCGAACAGTTCTGGAGCTTTCTTT. Its protein product is CASTPDPNSSGAFF. The chain combines TRBV5-1 with TRBJ1-1, with D unresolved. Germline CDR1 reads SGHRS; CDR2 reads YFSETQ. V was shortened by 6 bases and J by 10 bases, with 22 bases between the two germline ends. The CDR3 runs to 14 residues.